Shown below are 20 T cell receptor beta chains from a single sample sequenced in a study of synovial regulatory T cells in juvenile arthritis. Matched peripheral blood accompanied the synovial fluid taken from each patient with active arthritis. Measured with immunoSEQ multiplex PCR; TCRdb has only the in-frame clones, and not every one. The table lists 2,000 to 2,500 clones. Sequenced sample: Treg cells from the synovium. These TCRs come from a donor younger than 30 with juvenile idiopathic arthritis.

In terms of frequency, this clone is medium-sized (0.01 to 0.1%). The V call is TRBV30, the J call TRBJ1-5. Germline CDR1 reads GTSNPN; CDR2 reads SVGIG (reference sequence). The CDR3 length is 11 residues. The DNA is unrecorded. The CDR3 protein is CAWMGNQPQHF.

This clone shows up as medium-sized by frequency. The V gene is TRBV4-1, the J gene TRBJ2-2; without DNA, the TCRdb call of TRBD2 cannot be checked. Germline V CDR1 and CDR2: MGHRA, YSYEKL. The CDR3 contains 18 residues. The DNA sequence is not available. CDR3: CASSQEYLAGGGTGELFF.

This clone is identified as medium-sized (0.01 to 0.1%) from frequency. The CDR3 loop is CATIAGLHGYTF. This chain links TRBV6-5 with TRBJ1-2. This CDR3 has 12 residues. The nucleotide record is missing. Germline V gene lookup returns CDR1 MNHEY and CDR2 SVGAGI.

Measured by frequency, this clone is medium-sized. This chain connects TRBV11-2 to TRBJ2-1; TCRdb's D gene call, TRBD2, goes unchecked for lack of DNA. This CDR3 is 13 amino acids long. No coding sequence is recorded. CDR1 is SGHAT and CDR2 is FQNNGV in the germline V gene. The CDR3 region is CASSLGSYNEQFF. The full variable domain, its missing parts supplied by reference TRBV11-2 and TRBJ2-1, is EAGVAQSPRYKIIEKRQSVAFWCNPISGHATLYWYQQILGQGPKLLIQFQNNGVVDDSQLPKDRFSAERLKGVDSTLKIQPAKLEDSAVYLCASSLGSYNEQFFGPGTRLTVL.

This clone ranks as medium-sized in terms of frequency. The chain uses TRBV6-6 and TRBJ2-2; TCRdb calls TRBD1, which cannot be checked without DNA. CDR3 length: 15 amino acids. DNA is not recorded here. Germline loops: CDR1 MNHNY, CDR2 SVGAGI (reference sequence). The CDR3 here is CAAEVGTGGTGELFF.

Considering frequency, this clone is medium-sized. The J gene is TRBJ2-1, the V gene TRBV5-1; the D call from TCRdb, TRBD1, cannot be confirmed without DNA. Germline CDR1 and CDR2: SGHRS and YFSETQ. The CDR3 is 14 residues long. The DNA is unrecorded. CDR3: CASSWDRDYNEQFF.

By frequency, this clone registers medium-sized. This chain uses TRBV15 with TRBJ2-7; TCRdb picks TRBD2, but there is no DNA to check that call. CDR3 length: 17 residues. The record lacks a DNA sequence. Germline CDR1 LNHNV, CDR2 YYDKDF (reference sequence). The CDR3 spells CATSRGGPLGVRYEQYF.

Its frequency marks this clone as medium-sized. This rearrangement joins TRBV29-1 to TRBJ2-1; TCRdb lists TRBD2, though no DNA is available to test this call. In germline, CDR1 is SQVTM, CDR2 ANQGSEA. This CDR3 spans 14 amino acids. The protein alone is recorded here. CDR3 protein: CSVEGGGGMHEQFF.

By frequency, this clone is medium-sized. The chain links TRBV2 to TRBJ1-5; lacking DNA, the TRBD1 call made by TCRdb goes unchecked. This CDR3 spans 14 amino acids. The DNA is unrecorded. Germline V gives CDR1 SNHLY, CDR2 FYNNEI. The CDR3 is CAGWTGVVNQPQHF.

Its frequency marks this clone as medium-sized. The V and J genes are TRBV28 and TRBJ2-7; TCRdb proposes TRBD2, but this gene call is untestable without DNA. CDR1 MDHEN and CDR2 SYDVKM come from the germline V gene. This CDR3 comprises 15 residues. No DNA sequence was recorded. The CDR3 protein is CASSIRGGAPYEQYF.

This clone is called medium-sized based on its frequency. The chain joins TRBV7-2 to TRBJ2-7; checking the TCRdb D call of TRBD1 is not possible without DNA. The CDR3 totals 14 residues. The nucleotide record is missing. Germline V lookup: CDR1 SGHTA, CDR2 FQGNSA. The CDR3 is CASSLVGQSYEQYF.

According to its frequency, this clone is medium-sized. The chain combines TRBV5-1 with TRBJ2-2; the TCRdb D gene call, TRBD1, has no DNA to confirm it. Germline CDR1 and CDR2: SGHRS and YFSETQ. The CDR3 is 16 amino acids. The protein alone is recorded here. CDR3 in amino acids: CASSLVGQEYPGELFF.

This clone counts as medium-sized by frequency. This sequence joins TRBV2 and TRBJ2-2. The germline V gene encodes CDR1 SNHLY and CDR2 FYNNEI. The CDR3 has 13 amino acids. This entry has no DNA. Here the CDR3 reads CASNGQATGELFF.

This clone is identified as medium-sized (0.01 to 0.1%) from frequency. The V call is TRBV11-3, the J call TRBJ2-2; TCRdb selects TRBD2, and the lack of DNA leaves this call unchecked. Germline V gives CDR1 SGHNT, CDR2 YENEEA. The length of the CDR3 is 14 residues. DNA was not recorded. The CDR3 sequence: CASSFGVNTGELFF.

This clone is medium-sized by frequency. The rearrangement joins TRBV29-1 to TRBJ2-7; TCRdb's D gene call, TRBD2, goes unchecked for lack of DNA. This CDR3 comprises 12 residues. The DNA sequence is not available. Germline assignment: CDR1 SQVTM and CDR2 ANQGSEA. This CDR3 is CSVALWGGEQYF.

This clone shows up as medium-sized (0.01 to 0.1%) by frequency. V and J are TRBV29-1 and TRBJ1-1. The germline CDR1 and CDR2 sequences are SQVTM and ANQGSEA. CDR3 length: 13 amino acids. No DNA has been recorded. CDR3 sequence reads: CSSRRFMNTEAFF.

Considering frequency, this clone is medium-sized. The V call is TRBV12-5, the J call TRBJ1-5. The CDR3 spans 13 residues. There is no recorded DNA. Germline V gives CDR1 LGHNT, CDR2 FRNRAP. The chain's CDR3 is CASGLKGNQPQHF.

This clone is classed as medium-sized by frequency. The V and J genes are TRBV30 and TRBJ2-1; TCRdb's D call, TRBD2, is unchecked because there is no DNA. Looked up from germline, CDR1 is GTSNPN and CDR2 is SVGIG (reference sequence). The CDR3 covers 15 residues. The coding DNA is unavailable. CDR3 amino acids: CAWSHGLAGGHSQFF.

In terms of frequency, this clone is medium-sized. The chain uses TRBV5-4 and TRBJ2-2; TCRdb's D call, TRBD2, is unchecked because there is no DNA. The CDR3 is made up of 15 amino acids. No DNA was logged. Germline CDR1 SGHNT, CDR2 YYREEE (reference sequence). CDR3 in amino acids: CASSLGTSGRGELFF.

In terms of frequency, this clone is medium-sized (0.01 to 0.1%). This rearrangement joins TRBV2 to TRBJ2-7; TCRdb picks TRBD2, but there is no DNA to check that call. The CDR3 is made up of 11 amino acids. The DNA is unrecorded. Germline V lookup: CDR1 SNHLY, CDR2 FYNNEI. Here the CDR3 reads CASSGEYEQYF.